Listed below are T cell receptor beta chains from one sample, sequenced in a study of T cell repertoires in cytomegalovirus infection. TCRdb independently ran MiXCR on the reads; one entry per CDR3 protein. This table holds more than 140,000 distinct CDR3 sequences, about 6.5% found once. The sequencing sample was made of PBMCs. The source is a human donor in good health (CMV status not recorded). Some clones in this sample may be carry-over from other donors' samples. Both conserved end residues are part of each CDR3. The order of the fields is D gene, clone size, J gene, CDR3 length, V gene, CDR3 DNA, CDR3 protein. The D gene is left open where the match is weak. Size is stated for part of the rows, as once, few or many counts, or as a class when the clone is expanded.

NA	few	TRBJ1-1	13	TRBV18	TGTGCCAGCTCAAATATTGTGAACACTGAAGCTTTCTTT	CASSNIVNTEAFF
TRBD2	NA	TRBJ2-3	15	TRBV3-1	TGTGCCAGCAGCCAGCCGGGACTAGGCACAGATACGCAGTATTTT	CASSQPGLGTDTQYF
NA	many	TRBJ1-2	13	TRBV2	TGTGCCAGCACCGATTCGAGATCCTATGGCTACACCTTC	CASTDSRSYGYTF
NA	many	TRBJ1-2	16	TRBV28	TGTGCCAGCAGTTTGTTGTTTGGCAGGGAAGGCGACGGCTACACCTTC	CASSLLFGREGDGYTF
TRBD1	many	TRBJ2-5	13	TRBV6-2/TRBV6-3	TGTGCCAGCAGTTTAGGGGGCGAAGAGACCCAGTACTTC	CASSLGGEETQYF
TRBD1	few	TRBJ1-4	15	TRBV11-2	TGTGCCAGCAGCTTCGGGACAGGGCTTTTTGAAAAACTGTTTTTT	CASSFGTGLFEKLFF
NA	NA	TRBJ2-7	13	TRBV7-2	TGTGCCAGCAGCATGGAGGGGGGGCGTGAGCAGTACTTC	CASSMEGGREQYF
NA	many	TRBJ1-2	14	TRBV7-2	TGTGCCAGCAGCCCTGCTGGACGGAAGGATGGCTACACCTTC	CASSPAGRKDGYTF
NA	few	TRBJ2-1	15	TRBV19	TGTGCCAGTAACCCCGAGGGGTCCGCCTACAATGAGCAGTTCTTC	CASNPEGSAYNEQFF
TRBD2	NA	TRBJ2-2	14	TRBV6-2/TRBV6-3	TGTGCCAGCAGTTTAGCGGGAGGCAACGGGGAGCTGTTTTTT	CASSLAGGNGELFF
NA	few	TRBJ2-2	14	TRBV5-4	TGTGCCAGCAGCTTGGCCAGGGTGGCCGGGGAGCTGTTTTTT	CASSLARVAGELFF
TRBD2	many	TRBJ2-7	14	TRBV7-2	TGTGCCAGCAGACAGGCTAGCGGGGCTTACGAGCAGTACTTC	CASRQASGAYEQYF
NA	many	TRBJ2-3	13	TRBV11-2	TGTGCCAGCAGCCTGATAGTCACAGATACGCAGTATTTT	CASSLIVTDTQYF
NA	many	TRBJ2-1	15	TRBV18	TGTGCCAGCTCACCCCAGCGAGACTCCTACAATGAGCAGTTCTTC	CASSPQRDSYNEQFF
TRBD1	many	TRBJ2-5	13	TRBV6-1	TGTGCCATCCGTCCAGGGGGCCGAGAGACCCAGTACTTC	CAIRPGGRETQYF
NA	many	TRBJ2-7	14	TRBV18	TGTGCCAGCTCACCAAGACAGGCATCCTACGAGCAGTACTTC	CASSPRQASYEQYF
NA	NA	TRBJ2-2	15	TRBV9	TGTGCCAGCAGCGTAGAATCATACCTTACCGGGGAGCTGTTTTTT	CASSVESYLTGELFF
NA	few	TRBJ1-1	13	TRBV9	TGTGCCAGCAGCTCGGGGACGGATCTTGAAGCTTTCTTT	CASSSGTDLEAFF
NA	many	TRBJ2-2	16	TRBV28	TGTGCCAGCAGTCGACAGGTTTTTAGGTCCACCGGGGAGCTGTTTTTT	CASSRQVFRSTGELFF
NA	few	TRBJ2-1	12	TRBV29-1	TGCAGCGTTGAAACGGGATACAATGAGCAGTTCTTC	CSVETGYNEQFF
NA	many	TRBJ2-1	13	TRBV19	TGTGCCAGTAGTATCGCGAGCAACAATGAGCAGTTCTTC	CASSIASNNEQFF
NA	NA	TRBJ2-2	13	TRBV6-2/TRBV6-3	TGTGCCAGCAGTTCATTCAGTACCGGGGAGCTGTTTTTT	CASSSFSTGELFF
NA	few	TRBJ2-1	13	TRBV29-1	TGCAGCGTTGATGTCAGAGACCCCAATGAGCAGTTCTTC	CSVDVRDPNEQFF
TRBD2	many	TRBJ2-3	15	TRBV7-2	TGTGCCAGCAGCTTATCGCGGGGGAACACAGATACGCAGTATTTT	CASSLSRGNTDTQYF
NA	many	TRBJ1-1	16	TRBV28	TGTGCCAGCAGTCGCGCCGGGGGGGCCCGGTCGACTGAAGCTTTCTTT	CASSRAGGARSTEAFF
NA	many	TRBJ1-2	14	TRBV7-2	TGTGCCAGCAGCTTATCGACTAATAACTATGGCTACACCTTC	CASSLSTNNYGYTF
NA	many	TRBJ1-4	15	TRBV9	TGTGCCAGCAGTCGGGGGGGGGACACTAATGAAAAACTGTTTTTT	CASSRGGDTNEKLFF
TRBD1	few	TRBJ2-1	14	TRBV19	TGTGCCAGTAGTATAGGGGACAGCCGCAATGAGCAGTTCTTC	CASSIGDSRNEQFF
NA	many	TRBJ1-1	13	TRBV6-1	TGTGCCAGCAGTGAACTATCCCGGGCTGAAGCTTTCTTT	CASSELSRAEAFF
TRBD1	many	TRBJ1-1	16	TRBV28	TGTGCCAGCAGTCGGATTGGACAGGGCATGAACACTGAAGCTTTCTTT	CASSRIGQGMNTEAFF
NA	many	TRBJ2-7	14	TRBV7-2	TGTGCCAGCAGCCCGGGAAGGGAATCCTACGAGCAGTACTTC	CASSPGRESYEQYF
NA	many	TRBJ2-2	16	TRBV7-6	TGTGCCAGCAGCTTAGCGCGATCTCGGGGCAGAGGGGAGCTGTTTTTT	CASSLARSRGRGELFF
TRBD2	few	TRBJ2-3	19	TRBV28	TGTGCCAGCAGTGGACCCGGGACTAGCGGGAGTACTAGCACAGATACGCAGTATTTT	CASSGPGTSGSTSTDTQYF
TRBD2	NA	TRBJ2-7	13	TRBV7-2	TGTGCCAGCAGGCTCGGGGGGAACTACGAGCAGTCCTTC	CASRLGGNYEQSF
NA	few	TRBJ2-3	16	TRBV20-1	TGCAGTGCTTTGCCCGGAACAGGGTCCGGCACAGATACGCAGTATTTT	CSALPGTGSGTDTQYF
TRBD2	many	TRBJ2-2	15	TRBV24-1	TGTGCCACCAGATCTAGCGGGGTGAACACCGGGGAGCTGTTTTTT	CATRSSGVNTGELFF
NA	many	TRBJ1-2	14	TRBV7-9	TGTGCCAGCAACCCTGGCAGGGAGGACTATGGCTACACCTTC	CASNPGREDYGYTF
TRBD1	many	TRBJ1-2	13	TRBV20-1	TGCAGTGCTATACAGGGGGCTGACTATGGCTACACCTTC	CSAIQGADYGYTF
TRBD2	many	TRBJ2-1	15	TRBV5-1	TGCGCCAGCAGCTGGCAGGGAGGGTCCTACAATGAGCAGTTCTTC	CASSWQGGSYNEQFF
NA	few	TRBJ1-2	17	TRBV4-3	TGCGCCAGCAGCCAGATATGGGGGAACAGGAGCTCCTATGGCTACACCTTC	CASSQIWGNRSSYGYTF
TRBD2	NA	TRBJ2-5	16	TRBV5-1	TGCGCCAGCAGCTTGGGACTAGCGGGGGCTGGGGAGACCCAGTACTTC	CASSLGLAGAGETQYF
TRBD2	many	TRBJ2-1	18	TRBV7-2	TGTGCCAGCAGCTTACGCCCTAGCGGGGGGTTTCTATACAATGAGCAGTTCTTC	CASSLRPSGGFLYNEQFF
NA	many	TRBJ1-2	16	TRBV2	TGTGCCAGCAGTTACTTGACCGACGCGCCCCCCTATGGCTACACCTTC	CASSYLTDAPPYGYTF
TRBD1	NA	TRBJ2-2	16	TRBV24-1	TGTGCCACCAGTGATACCGACAGGGGGGTCACCGGGGAGCTGTTTTTT	CATSDTDRGVTGELFF
TRBD1	many	TRBJ1-2	15	TRBV19	TGTGCCAGTACCCCACCGGGACAGTTGTACTATGGCTACACCTTC	CASTPPGQLYYGYTF
TRBD1	many	TRBJ2-7	15	TRBV12-3/TRBV12-4	TGTGCCAGCAGTTTGAACCGGGACAGCTCCTACGAGCAGTACTTC	CASSLNRDSSYEQYF
NA	NA	TRBJ2-2	15	TRBV20-1	TGCAGTGCTAGCGGCATGGGCGGTTACACCGGGGAGCTGTTTTTT	CSASGMGGYTGELFF
NA	many	TRBJ2-7	14	TRBV29-1	TGCAGCGTGACCCCGGACAGATCGGGATACGAGCAGTACTTC	CSVTPDRSGYEQYF
NA	many	TRBJ2-2	16	TRBV6-2/TRBV6-3	TGTGCCAGCAGTTACCACGGGACGGCTAGCACCGGGGAGCTGTTTTTT	CASSYHGTASTGELFF
NA	many	TRBJ2-5	15	TRBV7-2	TGTGCCAGCAGCTTAGATGGGCAGCGTCAAGAGACCCAGTACTTC	CASSLDGQRQETQYF
NA	many	TRBJ2-7	15	TRBV7-2	TGTGCCAGCAGCTTAGAGTGGCGTAGCTCCTACGAGCAGTACTTC	CASSLEWRSSYEQYF
NA	many	TRBJ2-3	15	TRBV7-9	TGTGCCAGCAGCTTACAGGGCCCTAGCACAGATACGCAGTATTTT	CASSLQGPSTDTQYF
TRBD1	many	TRBJ1-5	15	TRBV6-1	TGTGCCAGCAGTGAAGGGACAGGGGGCGGTCAGCCCCAGCATTTT	CASSEGTGGGQPQHF
TRBD1	few	TRBJ1-1	14	TRBV4-1	TGTGCCAGCAGCCAGGGGGATATGAACACTGAAGCTTTCTTT	CASSQGDMNTEAFF
NA	many	TRBJ2-3	16	TRBV15	TGTGCCACGGCCGGGGGGAGACAGGGGCCTACAGATACGCAGTATTTT	CATAGGRQGPTDTQYF
NA	few	TRBJ1-3	17	TRBV5-6	TGTGCCAGCAGCTTGGGCCCGCGGGGCCACTCTGGAAACACCATATATTTT	CASSLGPRGHSGNTIYF
TRBD1	few	TRBJ1-1	17	TRBV24-1	TGTGCCACCAGTGACCTCTTGGACAGGGCTTTGAACACTGAAGCTTTCTTT	CATSDLLDRALNTEAFF
TRBD1	few	TRBJ2-1	15	TRBV28	TGTGCCAGCAGTTTACCGGGACAGGGCCAGAATGAGCAGTTCTTC	CASSLPGQGQNEQFF
TRBD1	many	TRBJ1-2	15	TRBV7-8	TGTGCCAGCAGCTTAGCTTCGGGACAGGGTTATGGCTACACCTTC	CASSLASGQGYGYTF
TRBD1	NA	TRBJ2-5	15	TRBV7-6	TGTGCCAGCAGCTTCACCGGGACAGCCCAAGAGACCCAGTACTTC	CASSFTGTAQETQYF